This is a list of T cell receptor beta chains from one sample in a study of Tregs in tolerant kidney transplant recipients. Some clones are missing from TCRdb's copy, which holds only in-frame ones; the method was immunoSEQ multiplex PCR. The sample records some 240,000 clones, roughly 84% being singletons. Material for sequencing was CD4+ T cells from blood. Receptors originate from a human donor in good health. Each CDR3 is given with its conserved first and last residue. The order of the fields is V gene, J gene, CDR3 length, clone size, D gene, CDR3 DNA, CDR3 protein. A D gene is named only where the DNA matches it firmly. Clone size is stated in some rows and not others, as once, few, many or a class when expanded.

TRBV6-6	TRBJ2-7	15	.	.	TGTGCCAGCAGTTACCCGGGGAAGGGGATGTACGAGCAGTACTTC	CASSYPGKGMYEQYF
TRBV5-1	TRBJ2-7	15	.	TRBD1	TGCGCCAGCAGCTTGGAGACAGGGGTCTCCTACGAGCAGTACTTC	CASSLETGVSYEQYF
TRBV28	TRBJ1-1	14	.	.	TGTGCCAGCAGTTTATGGGGGAGTGGGACTGAAGCTTTCTTT	CASSLWGSGTEAFF
TRBV19	TRBJ2-1	14	.	.	TGTGCCAGTAGTAAACCTACGCAGGGCGGTGAGCAGTTCTTC	CASSKPTQGGEQFF
TRBV4-1	TRBJ2-1	19	.	.	TGCGCCAGCAGCCACCACCTGGGCGGGGGCCCTCCTCTGGGCAATGAGCAGTTCTTC	CASSHHLGGGPPLGNEQFF
TRBV27	TRBJ1-2	13	.	.	TGTGCCAGCAGTTTTAGGGGGAACTATGGCTACACCTTC	CASSFRGNYGYTF
TRBV7-2	TRBJ2-7	13	once	TRBD2	TGTGCCAGCAACAGCGGGAGTTGGTACGAGCAGTACTTC	CASNSGSWYEQYF
TRBV11-2	TRBJ2-1	15	.	.	TGTGCCAGCAGCTTGCAGATGGGGGAGTACAATGAGCAGTTCTTC	CASSLQMGEYNEQFF
TRBV6-5	TRBJ2-1	15	.	TRBD1	TGTGCCAGCAGTTACCTCCGGGACAGGGACAATGAGCAGTTCTTC	CASSYLRDRDNEQFF
TRBV6-5	TRBJ1-2	11	.	.	TGTGCCAGCAGTGCGGGTCGGGGTCGCACCTTC	CASSAGRGRTF
TRBV7-7	TRBJ2-2	16	.	TRBD2	TGTGCTAGCAGCTTAGTCAGCGGGGTAAACACCGGGGAGCTGTTTTTT	CASSLVSGVNTGELFF
TRBV6-1	TRBJ2-3	15	.	.	TGTGCCAGCAGCACGACAGTTTCTAGCACAGATACGCAGTATTTT	CASSTTVSSTDTQYF
TRBV7-2	TRBJ2-7	13	once	.	TGTGCCAGCAGCTTCCGACGGACCTACGAGCAGTACTTC	CASSFRRTYEQYF
TRBV7-8	TRBJ1-3	15	.	.	TGTGCCAGCAGCGGGTGGGGGGAACCTGGAAACACCATATATTTT	CASSGWGEPGNTIYF
TRBV10-2	TRBJ1-5	14	.	.	TGCGCCAGCAGTGAGTTAGGGGGGAATCAGCCCCAGCATTTT	CASSELGGNQPQHF
TRBV6-1	TRBJ1-2	14	.	.	TGTGCCAGCAACCCCCCAGGGGTATACTATGGCTACACCTTC	CASNPPGVYYGYTF
TRBV7-9	TRBJ1-2	14	.	.	TGTGCCAGCAGCTTAGAGGGAACTGACTATGGCTACACCTTC	CASSLEGTDYGYTF
TRBV5-1	TRBJ1-1	15	.	.	TGCGCCAGCAGCTTTCCATCGGAACCCCCCACTGAAGCTTTCTTT	CASSFPSEPPTEAFF
TRBV11-2	TRBJ2-7	12	.	.	TGTGCCAGCAGTTCGGGACGGGACGAGCAGTACTTC	CASSSGRDEQYF
TRBV29-1	TRBJ1-1	16	.	TRBD1	TGCAGCGTTGGGGGACAGGTTGGTGGTAGTAGGACTGAAGCTTTCTTT	CSVGGQVGGSRTEAFF
TRBV6-1	TRBJ1-5	13	few	.	TGTGCCAGCACCGCTGGCCAGGATCAGCCCCAGCATTTT	CASTAGQDQPQHF
TRBV5-1	TRBJ2-5	12	.	.	TGCGCCAGCAGGGTCGGCCAAGAGACCCAGTACTTC	CASRVGQETQYF
TRBV6-5	TRBJ2-1	14	.	.	TGTGCCAGCTTCCGAGGTCTGGGTATTGGGGAGCAGTTCTTC	CASFRGLGIGEQFF
TRBV6-1	TRBJ2-2	14	.	.	TGTGCCAGCAGTTCCGAGATGTACACCGGGGAGCTGTTTTTT	CASSSEMYTGELFF
TRBV2	TRBJ2-5	12	.	.	TGTGCCAGCAGTGAAGACCTAGAGACCCAGTACTTC	CASSEDLETQYF
TRBV2	TRBJ2-1	12	.	.	TGTGCCAGCAGTGATCGGGGAAATGAGCAGTTCTTC	CASSDRGNEQFF
TRBV19	TRBJ2-1	13	once	.	TGTGCCAGTAGTATCCAACAGGGACTTGAGCAGTTCTTC	CASSIQQGLEQFF
TRBV5-1	TRBJ2-3	15	.	.	TGCGCCAGCAGAACGACTGGCAAACACACAGATACGCAGTATTTT	CASRTTGKHTDTQYF